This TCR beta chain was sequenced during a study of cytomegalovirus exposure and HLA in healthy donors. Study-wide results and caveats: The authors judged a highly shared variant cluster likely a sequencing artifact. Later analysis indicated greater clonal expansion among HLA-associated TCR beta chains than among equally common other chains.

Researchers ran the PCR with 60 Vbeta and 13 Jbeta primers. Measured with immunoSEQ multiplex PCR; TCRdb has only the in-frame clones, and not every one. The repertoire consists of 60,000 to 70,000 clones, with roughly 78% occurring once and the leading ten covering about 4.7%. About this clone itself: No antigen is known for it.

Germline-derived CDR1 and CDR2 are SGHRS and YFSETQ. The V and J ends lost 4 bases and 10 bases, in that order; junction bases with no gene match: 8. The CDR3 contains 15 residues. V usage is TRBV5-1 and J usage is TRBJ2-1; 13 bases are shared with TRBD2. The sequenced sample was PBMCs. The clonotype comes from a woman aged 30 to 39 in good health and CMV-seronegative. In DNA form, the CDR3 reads TGCGCCAGCAGCGTAACTAGCGGGGGGGCCAGGGAGCAGTTCTTC. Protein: CASSVTSGGAREQFF. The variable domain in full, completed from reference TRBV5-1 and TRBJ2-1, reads KAGVTQTPRYLIKTRGQQVTLSCSPISGHRSVSWYQQTPGQGLQFLFEYFSETQRNKGNFPGRFSGRQFSNSRSEMNVSTLELGDSALYLCASSVTSGGAREQFFGPGTRLTVL.